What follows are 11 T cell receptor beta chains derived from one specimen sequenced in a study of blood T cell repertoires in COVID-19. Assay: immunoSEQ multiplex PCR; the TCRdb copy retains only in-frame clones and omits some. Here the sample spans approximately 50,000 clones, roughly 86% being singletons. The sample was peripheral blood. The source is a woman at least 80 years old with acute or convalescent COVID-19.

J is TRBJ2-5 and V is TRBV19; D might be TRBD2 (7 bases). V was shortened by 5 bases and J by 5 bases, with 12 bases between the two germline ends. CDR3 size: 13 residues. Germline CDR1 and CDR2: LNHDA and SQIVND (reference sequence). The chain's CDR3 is CASSPGGRETQYF. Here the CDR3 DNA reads TGTGCCAGTAGTCCCGGGGGGCGGGAGACCCAGTACTTC.

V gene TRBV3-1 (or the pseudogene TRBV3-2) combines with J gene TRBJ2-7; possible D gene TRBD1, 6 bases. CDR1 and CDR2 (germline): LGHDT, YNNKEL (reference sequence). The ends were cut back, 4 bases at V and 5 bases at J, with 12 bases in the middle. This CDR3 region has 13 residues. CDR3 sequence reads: CASSRPRGNEQYF. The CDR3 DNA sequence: TGTGCCAGCAGCCGACCTAGGGGGAACGAGCAGTACTTC.

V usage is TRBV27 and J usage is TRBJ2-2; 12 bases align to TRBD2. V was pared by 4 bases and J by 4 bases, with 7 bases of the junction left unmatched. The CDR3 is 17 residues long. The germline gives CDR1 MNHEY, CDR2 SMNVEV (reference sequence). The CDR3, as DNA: TGTGCCAGCAGTTACAATCTAGCGGGAGGGGGCACCGGGGAGCTGTTTTTT. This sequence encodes CASSYNLAGGGTGELFF.

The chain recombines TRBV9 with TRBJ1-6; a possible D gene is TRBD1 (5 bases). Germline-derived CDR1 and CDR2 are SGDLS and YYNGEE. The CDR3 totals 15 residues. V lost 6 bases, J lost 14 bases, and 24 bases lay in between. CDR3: CASTQPTTPLRALHF. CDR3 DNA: TGTGCCAGCACCCAACCGACAACCCCACTCAGGGCCCTCCACTTT.

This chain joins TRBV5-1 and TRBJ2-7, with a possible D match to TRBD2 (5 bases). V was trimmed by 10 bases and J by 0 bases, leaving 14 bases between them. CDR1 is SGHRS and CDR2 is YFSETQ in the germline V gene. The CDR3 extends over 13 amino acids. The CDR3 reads CASAAYSSYEQYF. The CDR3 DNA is TGCGCCTCAGCGGCTTACTCCTCCTACGAGCAGTACTTC. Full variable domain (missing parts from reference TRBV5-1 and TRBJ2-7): KAGVTQTPRYLIKTRGQQVTLSCSPISGHRSVSWYQQTPGQGLQFLFEYFSETQRNKGNFPGRFSGRQFSNSRSEMNVSTLELGDSALYLCASAAYSSYEQYFGPGTRLTVT.

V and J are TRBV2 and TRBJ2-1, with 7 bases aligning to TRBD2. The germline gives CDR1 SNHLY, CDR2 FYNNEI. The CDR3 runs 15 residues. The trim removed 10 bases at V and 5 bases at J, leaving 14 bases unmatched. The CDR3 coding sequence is TGTGCCATCCAAGCGGGATGGTACGTTGACAATGAGCAGTTCTTC. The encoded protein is CAIQAGWYVDNEQFF.

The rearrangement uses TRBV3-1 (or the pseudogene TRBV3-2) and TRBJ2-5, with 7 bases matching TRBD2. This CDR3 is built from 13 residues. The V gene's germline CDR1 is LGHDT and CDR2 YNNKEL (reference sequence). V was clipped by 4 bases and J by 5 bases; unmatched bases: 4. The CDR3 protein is CASSRGLGETQYF. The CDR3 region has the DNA TGTGCCAGCAGCCGAGGACTAGGGGAGACCCAGTACTTC.

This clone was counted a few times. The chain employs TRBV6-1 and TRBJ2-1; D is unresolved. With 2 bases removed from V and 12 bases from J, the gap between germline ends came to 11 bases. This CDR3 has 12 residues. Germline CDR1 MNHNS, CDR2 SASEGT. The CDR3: CASSENRMAQFF. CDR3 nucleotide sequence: TGTGCCAGCAGTGAAAACCGCATGGCGCAGTTCTTC.

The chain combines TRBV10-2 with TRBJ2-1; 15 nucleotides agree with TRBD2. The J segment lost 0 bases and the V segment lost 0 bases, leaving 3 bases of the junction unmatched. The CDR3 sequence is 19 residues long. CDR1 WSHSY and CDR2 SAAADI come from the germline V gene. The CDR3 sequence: CASSESGLAGGRSYNEQFF. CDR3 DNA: TGCGCCAGCAGTGAGTCCGGACTAGCGGGGGGGCGCTCCTACAATGAGCAGTTCTTC.

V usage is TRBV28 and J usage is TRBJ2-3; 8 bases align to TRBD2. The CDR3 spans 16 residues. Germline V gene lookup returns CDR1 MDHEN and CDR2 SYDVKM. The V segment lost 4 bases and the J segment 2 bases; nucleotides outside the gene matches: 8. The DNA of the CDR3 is TGTGCCAGCAGTTACGGGAGGGGGGGACACACAGATACGCAGTATTTT. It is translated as CASSYGRGGHTDTQYF.

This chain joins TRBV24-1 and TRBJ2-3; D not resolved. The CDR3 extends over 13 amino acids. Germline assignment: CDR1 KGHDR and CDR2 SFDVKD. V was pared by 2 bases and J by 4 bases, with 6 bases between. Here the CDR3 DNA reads TGTGCCACCAGTGATTCCTTATCAGATACGCAGTATTTT. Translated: CATSDSLSDTQYF.